The 27 T cell receptor beta chains given below trace back to one sample, sequenced in a study of ipilimumab plus nivolumab after autologous stem cell transplantation (TCRdb year 2021). Library prep was done by the immunoSEQ multiplex PCR assay. Entries here come from immuneACCESS through TCRdb and include only in-frame sequences with V and J called. Some clones fail to appear in such tables; in the studies checked, an unresolved V gene covers under half of the shortfall, and the cause of the remainder is unknown. This sample has tens of thousands of clones in its table, and around 80% of those were observed once. The top ten constitute 2% to 2.5% of the sample. The material was PBMCs, obtained in a trial of ipilimumab plus nivolumab as post-transplant consolidation. Receptors originate from a male donor with diffuse large B-cell lymphoma.

The chain joins TRBV29-1 to TRBJ2-4; D ambiguous. Germline CDR1 is SQVTM and CDR2 is ANQGSEA. V dropped 5 bases and J dropped 7 bases, with 15 bases sitting between them. This CDR3 spans 13 amino acids. The CDR3 region is CSVRGMFQNIQYF. The CDR3 DNA reads as TGCAGCGTTCGAGGCATGTTTCAGAACATTCAGTACTTC.

The V gene is TRBV6-1, the J gene TRBJ1-5; 7 nucleotides line up with TRBD1. The ends lost 2 bases at V and 7 bases at J; junction bases unmatched: 11. The CDR3 is made up of 16 amino acids. In germline, CDR1 is MNHNS, CDR2 SASEGT. CDR3 loop: CASSEPRGGGRQPQHF. CDR3 DNA: TGTGCCAGCAGTGAACCAAGAGGAGGGGGCCGGCAGCCCCAGCATTTT.

The J gene is TRBJ2-7, the V gene TRBV6-1; tentatively, D is TRBD2 (5 bases). Per the germline V gene, CDR1 is MNHNS and CDR2 is SASEGT. This CDR3 comprises 11 residues. The germline V and J ends were trimmed by 9 bases and 6 bases, with 12 bases remaining between them. The CDR3 nucleotides are TGTGCCAGTATTAAGGGAGTCGAGCAGTACTTC. Protein: CASIKGVEQYF.

DNA of the CDR3: TGTGCCAGCAGCTCGGGGTTGTCTGAAGCTTTCTTT. Protein: CASSSGLSEAFF. The chain recombines TRBV7-3 with TRBJ1-1; unclear D gene. Germline loops: CDR1 SGHTA, CDR2 FQGTGA. The CDR3 sequence is 12 residues long. V was shortened by 4 bases and J by 6 bases, with 9 bases between the two germline ends. Looking up the rest from reference TRBV7-3 and TRBJ1-1 gives the full variable domain: GAGVSQTPSNKVTEKGKYVELRCDPISGHTALYWYRQSLGQGPEFLIYFQGTGAADDSGLPNDRFFAVRPEGSVSTLKIQRTERGDSAVYLCASSSGLSEAFFGQGTRLTVV.

J is TRBJ2-5 and V is TRBV5-1; D might be TRBD1 (6 bases). Germline V gives CDR1 SGHRS, CDR2 YFSETQ. Trimming stripped 9 bases from V and 2 bases from J, with 14 bases between. The CDR3 contains 13 residues. As DNA, the CDR3 is TGCGCCACACGACAGGAGCCTCAAGAGACCCAGTACTTC. Protein: CATRQEPQETQYF. Based on the CDR3 plus reference TRBV5-1 and TRBJ2-5, the full variable domain is KAGVTQTPRYLIKTRGQQVTLSCSPISGHRSVSWYQQTPGQGLQFLFEYFSETQRNKGNFPGRFSGRQFSNSRSEMNVSTLELGDSALYLCATRQEPQETQYFGPGTRLLVL.

The V gene is TRBV5-8, the J gene TRBJ1-1; TRBD1 might be the D (5 bases). This CDR3 is built from 15 residues. Germline-derived CDR1 and CDR2 are SGHTS and YDEGEE. Trimming stripped 0 bases from V and 4 bases from J, with 13 bases between. The CDR3 here is CASSLGQGGGTEAFF. CDR3 sequence (DNA): TGTGCCAGCAGCTTGGGCCAGGGAGGAGGCACTGAAGCTTTCTTT.

This chain joins TRBV2 and TRBJ1-4; 8 bases line up with TRBD1. The V segment lost 5 bases and the J segment 7 bases; nucleotides outside the gene matches: 6. CDR3 size: 14 residues. From germline, CDR1 is SNHLY and CDR2 FYNNEI. CDR3 region: CASSRGQEGEKLFF. The DNA of the CDR3 is TGTGCCAGCAGTCGGGGACAGGAGGGTGAAAAACTGTTTTTT. The variable domain in full, with the rest retrieved from reference TRBV2 and TRBJ1-4, is EPEVTQTPSHQVTQMGQEVILRCVPISNHLYFYWYRQILGQKVEFLVSFYNNEISEKSEIFDDQFSVERPDGSNFTLKIRSTKLEDSAMYFCASSRGQEGEKLFFGSGTQLSVL.

The V gene is TRBV27, the J gene TRBJ2-2, with a weak D call TRBD1 (5 bases). Trimming left V 2 bases short and J 4 bases short, with 8 bases between. The germline CDR1 and CDR2 sequences are MNHEY and SMNVEV (reference sequence). The CDR3 totals 14 residues. CDR3 in amino acids: CASSLQGFTGELFF. The CDR3 DNA reads TGTGCCAGCAGTTTACAGGGATTCACCGGGGAGCTGTTTTTT.

The rearrangement uses TRBV6-5 and TRBJ2-3; D may be TRBD1 (5 bases). Germline V gene lookup returns CDR1 MNHEY and CDR2 SVGAGI. The CDR3 runs to 13 residues. V was pared by 6 bases and J by 1 base, with 8 bases between. CDR3: CASRGHGTDTQYF. Here the CDR3 DNA reads TGTGCCAGCAGGGGGCACGGCACAGATACGCAGTATTTT.

This sequence joins TRBV5-1 and TRBJ2-7; unclear D gene. The V gene lost 3 bases and the J gene lost 6 bases, with 19 bases spanning the gap. This CDR3 comprises 15 residues. Germline V gene lookup returns CDR1 SGHRS and CDR2 YFSETQ. Here the CDR3 reads CASSSYPSDGREQYF. In DNA form, the CDR3 reads TGCGCCAGCAGCTCGTATCCCTCGGACGGGCGCGAGCAGTACTTC.

Here the CDR3 reads CASSPRDSNTGELFF. In DNA, the CDR3 is TGTGCCAGTAGCCCCCGGGACTCGAACACCGGGGAGCTGTTTTTT. V and J are TRBV19 and TRBJ2-2; D perhaps matches TRBD2 (6 bases). CDR1 is LNHDA, CDR2 SQIVND, per germline (reference sequence). The CDR3 runs to 15 residues. Trimming left V 6 bases short and J 0 bases short, with 11 bases between.

This rearrangement joins TRBV6-1 to TRBJ1-5; 11 nucleotides match TRBD1. The CDR3 runs 19 residues. Germline-derived CDR1 and CDR2 are MNHNS and SASEGT. The V gene end was trimmed by 4 bases and the J gene end by 2 bases; junction bases not matched to a gene: 13. DNA for the CDR3: TGTGCCAGCAGTGTATCCGGGACAGGGGGATTCTTGGGCAATCAGCCCCAGCATTTT. Translation: CASSVSGTGGFLGNQPQHF.

CDR3 bases: TGCGCCAGCAGCCTGACGCTAGGGACAGAAGAGACCCAGTACTTC. Amino acids: CASSLTLGTEETQYF. This rearrangement joins TRBV5-1 to TRBJ2-5, with 7 nucleotides matching TRBD1. Germline CDR1 is SGHRS and CDR2 is YFSETQ. The CDR3 sequence is 15 residues long. V shed 4 bases and J 3 bases; nucleotides not matched to a gene: 9.

The rearrangement joins TRBV5-1 to TRBJ2-5, with 10 positions matching TRBD2. This CDR3 comprises 15 residues. After removal of 4 bases from V and 3 bases from J, the junction contained 6 bases not matched to a gene. Germline CDR1 reads SGHRS; CDR2 reads YFSETQ. The CDR3: CASSNAGTSEETQYF. The CDR3 DNA follows: TGCGCCAGCAGCAACGCCGGGACTAGCGAAGAGACCCAGTACTTC.

This clone was recorded only once. V usage is TRBV18 and J usage is TRBJ1-1, with a weak D call TRBD1 (5 bases). Germline-derived CDR1 and CDR2 are KGHSH and LQKENI. The ends were cut back, 1 base at V and 1 base at J, with 7 bases in the middle. The CDR3 runs 14 residues. The CDR3 is CASSPRQGNTEAFF. The CDR3 coding sequence is TGTGCCAGCTCACCACGGCAGGGGAACACTGAAGCTTTCTTT.

The V gene is TRBV7-2, the J gene TRBJ2-2; maybe TRBD2 (6 bases). Trimming cost V 4 bases and J 1 base, with 13 bases left between them. The CDR3 is made up of 16 amino acids. Germline loops: CDR1 SGHTA, CDR2 FQGNSA. This chain's CDR3 is CASSSSGTLNTGELFF. In DNA, the CDR3 is TGTGCCAGCAGCTCCTCCGGGACTTTGAACACCGGGGAGCTGTTTTTT.

The gene calls are TRBV6-5 and TRBJ2-2; D perhaps matches TRBD2 (5 bases). The CDR3 sequence is 13 residues long. V lost 7 bases and J 1 base, leaving 7 bases between the germline ends. The germline gives CDR1 MNHEY, CDR2 SVGAGI. The CDR3 region is CASIEGNTGELFF. The DNA of the CDR3 is TGTGCCAGCATAGAGGGGAACACCGGGGAGCTGTTTTTT.

This chain joins TRBV7-2 and TRBJ2-1, with 7 bases that match TRBD1. Looked up from germline, CDR1 is SGHTA and CDR2 is FQGNSA. The junction had 8 bases not matched to a gene; V was cut back by 6 bases and J by 0 bases. The CDR3 is 16 residues long. In nucleotides, the CDR3 is TGTGCCAGCAGTCACAGGGGCCACCACTCCTACAATGAGCAGTTCTTC. This encodes CASSHRGHHSYNEQFF.

This clone was picked up a small number of times. The CDR3 region has the DNA TGTGCCAGCAACCCAACGCGGACAGGGGGAAGTTCACCCCTCCACTTT. Translation: CASNPTRTGGSSPLHF. This chain uses TRBV27 with TRBJ1-6; the match to TRBD1 covers 10 bases. The CDR3 spans 16 residues. Germline V gives CDR1 MNHEY, CDR2 SMNVEV (reference sequence). The J segment lost 9 bases and the V segment lost 7 bases, leaving 12 bases of the junction unmatched.

Only a few counts were recorded for this clone. This rearrangement joins TRBV27 to TRBJ1-2; 8 bases line up with TRBD1. The germline CDR1 and CDR2 sequences are MNHEY and SMNVEV (reference sequence). The V segment lost 2 bases and the J segment 0 bases; nucleotides outside the gene matches: 8. The CDR3 totals 17 residues. CDR3 region: CASSLRAGGGSNYGYTF. The CDR3 nucleotides read TGTGCCAGCAGTTTAAGGGCAGGGGGCGGTTCTAACTATGGCTACACCTTC.

This chain uses TRBV7-3 with TRBJ2-6; D is unresolved. From germline, CDR1 is SGHTA and CDR2 FQGTGA. The V gene lost 2 bases and the J gene lost 0 bases, with 8 bases spanning the gap. This CDR3 comprises 16 residues. As DNA, the CDR3 is TGTGCCAGCAGCTTAGACTCCACCTCTGGGGCCAACGTCCTGACTTTC. Translation: CASSLDSTSGANVLTF.

The gene calls are TRBV20-1 and TRBJ2-5, with D perhaps matching TRBD2 (7 bases). Germline assignment: CDR1 DFQATT and CDR2 SNEGSKA (reference sequence). V was clipped by 6 bases and J by 6 bases, with 11 bases between them. The CDR3 consists of 11 residues. The CDR3 sequence: CSAEGGQTQYF. For the CDR3, the DNA is TGCAGTGCAGAGGGGGGGCAGACCCAGTACTTC.

This clone was detected once. The rearrangement links TRBV30 to TRBJ1-6; 9 bases agree with TRBD1. With 1 base clipped from V and 6 bases from J, the junction kept 7 bases outside the gene matches. The CDR3 is 16 amino acids. CDR1 is GTSNPN, CDR2 SVGIG, per germline (reference sequence). Here the CDR3 DNA reads TGTGCCTGGAGTGGAATGAGGACAGGGGCTAATTCACCCCTCCACTTT. Amino acid sequence: CAWSGMRTGANSPLHF.

The chain joins TRBV7-2 to TRBJ2-2; 7 nucleotides align to TRBD2. Trimming at V came to 1 base and at J to 4 bases, leaving 6 bases not matched to a gene. There are 16 residues in the CDR3. Germline values: CDR1 SGHTA, CDR2 FQGNSA. The CDR3 protein is CASSLELALGTGELFF. In nucleotides, the CDR3 is TGTGCCAGCAGCTTAGAACTAGCGCTTGGCACCGGGGAGCTGTTTTTT.

The rearrangement uses TRBV11-2 and TRBJ1-1; D is possibly TRBD1 (5 bases). Trimming left V 1 base short and J 1 base short, with 10 bases between. In germline, CDR1 is SGHAT, CDR2 FQNNGV. The CDR3 totals 15 residues. The CDR3 DNA reads TGTGCCAGCAGCTTAGTCGACAGTGCGAACACTGAAGCTTTCTTT. This gives the protein CASSLVDSANTEAFF. Drawing the rest from reference TRBV11-2 and TRBJ1-1, the complete variable domain is EAGVAQSPRYKIIEKRQSVAFWCNPISGHATLYWYQQILGQGPKLLIQFQNNGVVDDSQLPKDRFSAERLKGVDSTLKIQPAKLEDSAVYLCASSLVDSANTEAFFGQGTRLTVV.

This rearrangement joins TRBV10-2 to TRBJ2-7; 9 positions agree with TRBD2. Germline loops: CDR1 WSHSY, CDR2 SAAADI. The V segment lost 5 bases and the J segment 4 bases; nucleotides outside the gene matches: 9. The CDR3 sequence is 15 residues long. In nucleotides, the CDR3 is TGCGCCAGCAGTAGCGGGACTAGCTTTCGTTACGAGCAGTACTTC. Encoded protein: CASSSGTSFRYEQYF.

The CDR3: CASSLVSPGANTGELFF. The CDR3 DNA follows: TGTGCCAGCAGCTTAGTATCGCCAGGGGCGAACACCGGGGAGCTGTTTTTT. The rearrangement uses TRBV7-9 and TRBJ2-2; TRBD1 is a possible D gene (6 bases). The CDR3 totals 17 residues. CDR1 is SEHNR, CDR2 FQNEAQ, per germline (reference sequence). The V and J ends lost 1 base and 0 bases respectively, with 12 bases between them.